Following are 31 T cell receptor beta chains from one sample sequenced in a study of primary melanoma T cells and metastatic recurrence. The method was immunoSEQ multiplex PCR; TCRdb's version includes in-frame clones alone and lacks a portion of them. The table has over a thousand clones, around 80% seen once. The sample taken for sequencing was melanoma tumor tissue. These TCRs come from a human donor with melanoma.

This chain joins TRBV29-1 and TRBJ2-7, with a tentative D call TRBD1 (6 bases). Germline V gene sequence: CDR1 SQVTM, CDR2 ANQGSEA. The CDR3 has 13 amino acids. Trimming pared 3 bases from V and 2 bases from J, leaving 11 bases between. The CDR3 DNA reads as TGCAGCGTTGATTCAGGGGCAGCCTACGAGCAGTACTTC. Translating it yields CSVDSGAAYEQYF.

V gene TRBV23-1 combines with J gene TRBJ1-6; no firm D call. Being an ORF, TRBV23-1 has a function that is uncertain. The V and J ends lost 6 bases and 6 bases respectively, with 12 bases between them. CDR3 length equals 14 residues. The CDR3 sequence is CASSQEQVNSPLHF. The CDR3 DNA sequence: TGCGCCAGCAGCCAAGAACAAGTTAATTCACCCCTCCACTTT.

The V gene is TRBV11-3, the J gene TRBJ2-5; D possibly corresponds to TRBD1 (6 bases). The CDR3 covers 18 residues. From germline, CDR1 is SGHNT and CDR2 YENEEA. V was pared by 5 bases and J by 5 bases, with 27 bases between. The CDR3 DNA reads TGTGCCAGCAGCCCAAGAGTGACCCCGACCGCAGGGGCGGAGACCCAGTACTTC. Translation gives CASSPRVTPTAGAETQYF.

The chain joins TRBV10-3 to TRBJ2-3, with 8 bases matching TRBD2. The CDR3 has 15 residues. Germline V gene lookup returns CDR1 ENHRY and CDR2 SYGVKD. V lost 10 bases and J lost 2; bases outside the gene matches: 11. Written as DNA, the CDR3 is TGTGCCAGCCGGGGTGGCGGGAGGTCCACAGATACGCAGTATTTT. Its protein product is CASRGGGRSTDTQYF.

V is TRBV9 and J is TRBJ1-4; D is undetermined. The length of the CDR3 is 12 residues. The germline gives CDR1 SGDLS, CDR2 YYNGEE. Trimming took 3 bases from V and 5 from J, leaving 5 bases between them. Written as DNA, the CDR3 is TGTGCCAGCAGCGGATTAAATGAAAAACTGTTTTTT. Its protein product is CASSGLNEKLFF.

This sequence joins TRBV6-8 and TRBJ2-2; 9 bases match TRBD2. Unmatched junction bases numbered 8, after V lost 7 bases and J lost 5 bases. Germline CDR1 and CDR2: MNHGY and SAAAGT. The CDR3 length is 15 residues. The CDR3 loop is CASMDSGGRTGELFF. As DNA, the CDR3 is TGTGCCAGCATGGATAGCGGGGGTAGAACCGGGGAGCTGTTTTTT.

The rearrangement uses TRBV15 and TRBJ2-7, with TRBD2 matching over 14 bases. V dropped 0 bases and J dropped 12; count of bases not matched to a gene: 7. The V gene's germline CDR1 is LNHNV and CDR2 YYDKDF (reference sequence). The CDR3 runs 15 residues. The CDR3 here is CATSRDRGTSGSPYF. The DNA for the CDR3 is TGTGCCACCAGCAGAGATCGGGGGACTAGCGGGAGTCCGTACTTC.

In this sample, this clone turned up a few times. This chain joins TRBV6-8 and TRBJ1-2; D ambiguous. Germline lookup yields CDR1 MNHGY and CDR2 SAAAGT. This CDR3 spans 12 amino acids. V lost 10 bases to trimming and J lost 10 bases, with 19 bases between them. The CDR3 loop is CATQDPPLVYTF. The CDR3, as DNA: TGTGCCACCCAGGACCCCCCTCTGGTCTACACCTTC.

The rearrangement joins TRBV6-8 to TRBJ2-6; TRBD1 agrees at 11 bases. The CDR3 spans 20 residues. The J segment lost 0 bases and the V segment lost 0 bases, leaving 7 bases of the junction unmatched. CDR1 and CDR2 (germline): MNHGY, SAAAGT. The CDR3 DNA reads as TGTGCCAGCAGTTACTCGAGTTCCGGGACAGGGGGCTCTGGGGCCAACGTCCTGACTTTC. This sequence encodes CASSYSSSGTGGSGANVLTF.

The chain is built from TRBV28 and TRBJ2-1, with D unresolved. Germline V CDR1 and CDR2: MDHEN, SYDVKM. The CDR3 spans 15 residues. Trimming shortened V by 4 bases and J by 3 bases, and 13 bases separated the two germline ends. The CDR3 DNA reads TGTGCCAGCAGTTCATCCGACTCGGACTACAATGAGCAGTTCTTC. Its protein product is CASSSSDSDYNEQFF. Full variable domain (outside the CDR3, taken from reference TRBV28 and TRBJ2-1): DVKVTQSSRYLVKRTGEKVFLECVQDMDHENMFWYRQDPGLGLRLIYFSYDVKMKEKGDIPEGYSVSREKKERFSLILESASTNQTSMYLCASSSSDSDYNEQFFGPGTRLTVL.

The chain is built from TRBV5-1 and TRBJ2-5, with 13 bases fitting TRBD2. In germline, CDR1 is SGHRS, CDR2 YFSETQ. The CDR3 runs 16 residues. J lost 2 bases, V lost 4 bases, and 5 bases had no gene match. The DNA for the CDR3 is TGCGCCAGCAGCATTCGACTAGCGGGGGGACAAGAGACCCAGTACTTC. Its protein product is CASSIRLAGGQETQYF.

In this sample, this clone turned up a few times. This sequence joins TRBV30 and TRBJ2-7; D is unresolved. V lost 2 bases and J lost 2, with 13 bases in between. The germline V gene has CDR1 GTSNPN and CDR2 SVGIG (reference sequence). The CDR3 consists of 14 residues. CDR3 protein: CAWSKFGTTYEQYF. CDR3 bases: TGTGCCTGGAGTAAGTTCGGTACCACCTACGAGCAGTACTTC.

CDR3: CATSRGTSTDTQYF. The CDR3 nucleotides read TGTGCCACCAGCAGAGGTACTAGCACAGATACGCAGTATTTT. V and J are TRBV15 and TRBJ2-3; D not certain. V was clipped by 1 base and J by 0 bases, with 5 bases between them. Germline V gives CDR1 LNHNV, CDR2 YYDKDF (reference sequence). CDR3 length equals 14 residues.

The chain recombines TRBV19 with TRBJ1-1; D may be TRBD1 (5 bases). Deletions cut 4 bases from V and 1 base from J, with 13 bases between. Looked up from germline, CDR1 is LNHDA and CDR2 is SQIVND (reference sequence). CDR3 length: 15 residues. In DNA form, the CDR3 reads TGTGCCAGTAGTACGATGACAGTAGAGAACACTGAAGCTTTCTTT. The encoded protein is CASSTMTVENTEAFF.

This clone was detected only a few times. The CDR3 here is CASRVTGGGNTEAFF. The CDR3 region has the DNA TGTGCCAGTAGGGTAACAGGGGGCGGCAACACTGAAGCTTTCTTT. V usage is TRBV19 and J usage is TRBJ1-1, with TRBD1 matching over 9 bases. Germline CDR1 and CDR2: LNHDA and SQIVND (reference sequence). The CDR3 has 15 residues. The V and J ends lost 6 bases and 2 bases, in that order; junction bases with no gene match: 7. The complete variable domain, with remaining parts taken from reference TRBV19 and TRBJ1-1, reads DGGITQSPKYLFRKEGQNVTLSCEQNLNHDAMYWYRQDPGQGLRLIYYSQIVNDFQKGDIAEGYSVSREKKESFPLTVTSAQKNPTAFYLCASRVTGGGNTEAFFGQGTRLTVV.

The rearrangement uses TRBV5-1 and TRBJ2-7; D is ambiguous. Deletions cut 0 bases from V and 6 bases from J, with 16 bases between. This CDR3 has 15 residues. Germline V gene data show CDR1 as SGHRS and CDR2 as YFSETQ. CDR3 protein: CASSLAFQQSSEQYF. As DNA, the CDR3 is TGCGCCAGCAGCTTGGCCTTTCAACAGAGTAGCGAGCAGTACTTC.

The chain carries TRBV18 and TRBJ1-1; D remains unclear. Per germline, CDR1 KGHSH and CDR2 LQKENI. This CDR3 has 12 amino acids. Trimming stripped 5 bases from V and 3 bases from J, with 7 bases between. CDR3 residues: CASSKADTEAFF. CDR3 nucleotide sequence: TGTGCCAGCTCAAAGGCCGACACTGAAGCTTTCTTT.

The V and J genes are TRBV6-8 and TRBJ1-2; weak D call: TRBD1 (6 bases). Trimming took off 4 bases at V and 2 bases at J, with 11 bases between the two ends. In germline, CDR1 is MNHGY, CDR2 SAAAGT. The CDR3 runs to 14 residues. The chain's CDR3 is CASSLGGQNYGYTF. CDR3 in DNA: TGTGCCAGCAGTTTAGGGGGGCAGAACTATGGCTACACCTTC.

The chain joins TRBV5-1 to TRBJ2-4, with D possibly TRBD2 on 6 matching bases. Germline assignment: CDR1 SGHRS and CDR2 YFSETQ. The CDR3 sequence is 14 residues long. V gave up 3 bases and J gave up 7 bases, with 14 bases separating them. CDR3 nucleotide sequence: TGCGCCAGCAGCTGGGGACTTGGGGTGAACATTCAGTACTTC. Residues: CASSWGLGVNIQYF.

This clone was counted once. This chain links TRBV11-3 with TRBJ2-2; D is unresolved. The V gene's germline CDR1 is SGHNT and CDR2 YENEEA. Trimming shortened V by 6 bases and J by 3 bases, and 23 bases separated the two germline ends. The CDR3 extends over 18 amino acids. The CDR3 DNA follows: TGTGCCAGCAGTGAACCTTCGTTAGGAGACGTCGACACCGGGGAGCTGTTTTTT. Amino acid sequence: CASSEPSLGDVDTGELFF. Using reference TRBV11-3 and TRBJ2-2 for the parts outside the CDR3, the full variable domain is EAGVVQSPRYKIIEKKQPVAFWCNPISGHNTLYWYLQNLGQGPELLIRYENEEAVDDSQLPKDRFSAERLKGVDSTLKIQPAELGDSAVYLCASSEPSLGDVDTGELFFGEGSRLTVL.

The chain joins TRBV11-3 to TRBJ1-2; tentatively, D is TRBD1 (6 bases). Trimming took 6 bases from V and 4 from J, leaving 21 bases between them. CDR3 length: 16 amino acids. CDR1 and CDR2 from the germline V gene are SGHNT and YENEEA. CDR3 sequence (DNA): TGTGCCAGCAGTTACGAGAACAGGGAGCTCCTCTATGGCTACACCTTC. It encodes CASSYENRELLYGYTF.

This clone turned up a few times. V and J are TRBV18 and TRBJ1-2, with D possibly being TRBD1 (5 bases). This CDR3 comprises 14 residues. CDR1 and CDR2 from the germline V gene are KGHSH and LQKENI. The V end was cut by 2 bases, the J end by 3 bases, with 10 bases between. The CDR3 nucleotides are TGTGCCAGCTCACCAAGCGGGACTCACTATGGCTACACCTTC. Translated: CASSPSGTHYGYTF.

By sample share, this clone is large (0.1 to 1%). The J gene is TRBJ1-1, the V gene TRBV30; the D gene is possibly TRBD1 (5 bases). This CDR3 is 13 amino acids long. Germline V gene data show CDR1 as GTSNPN and CDR2 as SVGIG (reference sequence). The V gene lost 1 base and the J gene lost 7 bases, with 13 bases spanning the gap. The CDR3 region has the DNA TGTGCCTGGAGTGACAGACAGAGCGGTGAAGCTTTCTTT. The encoded protein is CAWSDRQSGEAFF.

This chain uses TRBV18 with TRBJ2-7, with D perhaps matching TRBD2 (6 bases). The V end was cut by 8 bases, the J end by 3 bases, with 17 bases between. The CDR3 has 14 residues. The germline CDR1 and CDR2 sequences are KGHSH and LQKENI. The CDR3 spells CASRGTRENYEQYF. CDR3 in DNA: TGTGCCAGCCGTGGAACTCGGGAGAACTACGAGCAGTACTTC.

Remarks on this clone: No DNA is shown, since the ends of the CDR3 on it are uncertain; the CDR3 is the one TCRdb lists. The V and J genes are TRBV1 and TRBJ2-6; the D call in the table, TRBD1, was not verified against the DNA. TRBV1 is listed as a pseudogene. The CDR3 has 18 residues if both end residues are counted. This CDR3 reads CASSQVGRVASGANVLTF.

V and J are TRBV5-1 and TRBJ1-2; D gene ambiguous. Germline V gene data show CDR1 as SGHRS and CDR2 as YFSETQ. The CDR3 sequence is 15 residues long. V was cut by 0 bases and J by 3 bases, with 12 bases left in between. Written as DNA, the CDR3 is TGCGCCAGCAGCTTGGCCCTGGGGAGGGACTATGGCTACACCTTC. Translated, it gives CASSLALGRDYGYTF.

This chain joins TRBV4-1 and TRBJ2-7, with D possibly TRBD1 on 6 matching bases. This CDR3 comprises 13 residues. V lost 3 bases to trimming and J lost 5 bases, with 11 bases between them. Germline V gene lookup returns CDR1 MGHRA and CDR2 YSYEKL. CDR3 nucleotide sequence: TGCGCCAGCAGCCAGACACAGGGTCACGAGCAGTACTTC. Translating it yields CASSQTQGHEQYF.

The chain joins TRBV9 to TRBJ1-6; 9 bases line up with TRBD1. The CDR3 length is 14 residues. The junction had 6 bases not matched to a gene; V was cut back by 5 bases and J by 9 bases. Germline CDR1 SGDLS, CDR2 YYNGEE. CDR3 in DNA: TGTGCCAGCAGGGTCGGGACAGGGTTTTCACCCCTCCACTTT. The encoded protein is CASRVGTGFSPLHF.

This clone has just one count. Mismatch with germline at one junction end may stem from a read error. This chain links TRBV10-1 with TRBJ2-2, with a tentative D call TRBD2 (5 bases). This CDR3 is built from 12 residues. Looked up from germline, CDR1 is WNHNN and CDR2 is SYGVQD (reference sequence). The DNA for the CDR3 is TGCGCCAGCAGCCTAGGAACCGGGAAGCTGTTTTTT. Translating gives CASSLGTGKLFF.

This rearrangement joins TRBV10-3 to TRBJ1-2; 7 bases are shared with TRBD1. Trimming cost V 2 bases and J 3 bases; bases outside gene matches: 3. Looked up from germline, CDR1 is ENHRY and CDR2 is SYGVKD. This CDR3 contains 14 residues. CDR3 nucleotide sequence: TGTGCCATCAGTGAGGGACAGGCCTACTATGGCTACACCTTC. Translating it yields CAISEGQAYYGYTF.

V usage is TRBV11-3 and J usage is TRBJ2-1; TRBD2 is a possible D gene (5 bases). The V gene's germline CDR1 is SGHNT and CDR2 YENEEA. The CDR3 spans 14 residues. The ends were cut back, 7 bases at V and 3 bases at J, with 13 bases in the middle. Here the CDR3 reads CASKMEDLYNEQFF. CDR3 coding DNA: TGTGCCAGCAAGATGGAGGACCTCTACAATGAGCAGTTCTTC. Full variable domain (missing parts from reference TRBV11-3 and TRBJ2-1): EAGVVQSPRYKIIEKKQPVAFWCNPISGHNTLYWYLQNLGQGPELLIRYENEEAVDDSQLPKDRFSAERLKGVDSTLKIQPAELGDSAVYLCASKMEDLYNEQFFGPGTRLTVL.